This TCR beta chain was captured in a study of cytomegalovirus exposure and HLA in healthy donors. As concerns this clone: The antigen is not known.

Findings and limits, study-wide: In a later analysis, HLA-associated TCR beta chains were more clonally expanded than equally common others.

The PCR made use of 60 Vbeta and 13 Jbeta primers. Profiled with immunoSEQ multiplex PCR; TCRdb holds only in-frame clones, not every one. This table has approximately 140,000 clones, about 64% appearing once. The V gene's germline CDR1 is MNHNS and CDR2 SASEGT. CDR3 length equals 18 residues. V was pared by 1 base and J by 5 bases, with 10 bases of the junction left unmatched. The sequencing input was PBMCs. The V and J genes are TRBV6-1 and TRBJ2-1; 11 nucleotides line up with TRBD2. The receptor's source is a woman aged 55-70 years in good health and CMV-seropositive. The CDR3 DNA reads as TGTGCCAGCAGTGAAGGTTTAAGGGCTAGCGGGAGGAACAATGAGCAGTTCTTC. Its protein is CASSEGLRASGRNNEQFF.